This entry features one T cell receptor beta chain sequence. The CDR3 contains 14 residues. The junction had 6 bases not matched to a gene; V was cut back by 4 bases and J by 5 bases. Germline assignment: CDR1 LNHNV and CDR2 YYDKDF (reference sequence). The data originate from a study of blood T cell repertoires in COVID-19. Assay used: immunoSEQ multiplex PCR; TCRdb lists only in-frame clones, some missing. The data hold around 20,000 clones, with approximately 86% observed a single time. J is TRBJ2-7 and V is TRBV15, with 9 bases lining up with TRBD2. This sequence originates from a man between 65 and 85 years old with acute or convalescent COVID-19. Sequenced: peripheral blood. The CDR3 nucleotides read TGTGCCACCAGCAAACTGGCGGGAGGGAACGAGCAGTACTTC. It is translated as CATSKLAGGNEQYF.